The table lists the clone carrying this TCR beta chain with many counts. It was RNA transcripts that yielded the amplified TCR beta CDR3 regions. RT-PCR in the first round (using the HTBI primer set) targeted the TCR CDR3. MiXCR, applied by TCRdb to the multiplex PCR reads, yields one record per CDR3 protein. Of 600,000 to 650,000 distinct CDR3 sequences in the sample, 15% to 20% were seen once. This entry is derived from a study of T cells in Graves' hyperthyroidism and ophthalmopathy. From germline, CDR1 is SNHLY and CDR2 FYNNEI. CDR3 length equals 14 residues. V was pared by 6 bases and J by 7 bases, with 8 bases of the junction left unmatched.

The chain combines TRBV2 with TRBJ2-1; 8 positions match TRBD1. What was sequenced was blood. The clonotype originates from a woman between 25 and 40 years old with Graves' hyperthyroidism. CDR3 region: CASRRYDRGNEQFF. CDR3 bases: TGTGCCAGCAGACGCTATGACAGGGGTAATGAGCAGTTCTTC.